This T cell receptor beta chain stems from a study of T cell repertoires in cytomegalovirus infection. Germline CDR1 is SGHVS and CDR2 is FNYEAQ. The CDR3 spans 14 residues. About this clonotype itself: A much larger clone lies one base from this, so it may be a read error.

MiXCR, run by TCRdb on the reads, gives a single entry per CDR3 protein. The sample has nearly 650,000 distinct CDR3 sequences, approximately 24% seen once. This clonotype originated in a human donor in good health (CMV status not recorded). Some clones in this sample may be carry-over from other donors' samples. The sequenced material came from CD8+ T cells from PBMCs. The chain carries TRBV7-6 and TRBJ1-3, with 8 nucleotides matching TRBD1. The CDR3 loop reads CVSSPRTGGNTIYF. DNA of the CDR3: TGTGTCAGCAGCCCCCGGACAGGGGGAAACACCATATATTTT.